Each of the 27 T cell receptor beta chains below was sequenced from the same sample in a study of T cell responses to AZD1222 COVID-19 vaccine. The method was immunoSEQ multiplex PCR; TCRdb's version includes in-frame clones alone and lacks a portion of them. The profile covers 130,000 to 150,000 clones, with about 91% appearing a single time and less than 2.5% taken by the ten largest. The sequences come from peripheral blood, collected on day 0 of AZD1222 vaccination. The receptors shown here come from an adult in good health.

The chain couples TRBV27 to TRBJ2-3, with D hard to call. CDR3 length: 17 residues. Germline V CDR1 and CDR2: MNHEY, SMNVEV (reference sequence). V dropped 3 bases and J dropped 4 bases, with 20 bases sitting between them. The CDR3 DNA reads TGTGCCAGCAGTTTTCTTGAGACTGGTGGGGTCGCAGATACGCAGTATTTT. This gives the protein CASSFLETGGVADTQYF.

In its sample, this clone ranks as medium-sized (0.01 to 0.1%). This sample also contains other DNA sequences that code for the same CDR3. The chain recombines TRBV27 with TRBJ2-7; either TRBD1 or TRBD2 may fit D (7 bases each). Germline V gene data show CDR1 as MNHEY and CDR2 as SMNVEV (reference sequence). V was clipped by 2 bases and J by 3 bases, with 11 bases between them. CDR3 size: 14 residues. CDR3 protein: CASSLQGGNYEQYF. CDR3 coding DNA: TGTGCCAGCAGTTTACAGGGGGGGAACTACGAGCAGTACTTC.

This clone occurred once. The chain employs TRBV9 and TRBJ1-2, with D possibly TRBD1 on 5 matching bases. The CDR3 is 11 residues long. Trimming removed 5 bases from V and 7 bases from J, with 9 bases in between. Germline CDR1 reads SGDLS; CDR2 reads YYNGEE. CDR3 coding DNA: TGTGCCAGCAGACGGGGGAGTGGCTACACCTTC. It specifies CASRRGSGYTF.

This rearrangement joins TRBV19 to TRBJ1-2; the match to TRBD1 covers 8 bases. Germline CDR1 and CDR2: LNHDA and SQIVND (reference sequence). This CDR3 spans 13 amino acids. Trimming took 4 bases from V and 8 from J; bases not matched to a gene: 6. CDR3 DNA sequence: TGTGCCAGTAGTAGCGACAGGGGCCAAGGCTACACCTTC. Encoded protein: CASSSDRGQGYTF. Combining the CDR3 with reference TRBV19 and TRBJ1-2 gives the whole variable domain DGGITQSPKYLFRKEGQNVTLSCEQNLNHDAMYWYRQDPGQGLRLIYYSQIVNDFQKGDIAEGYSVSREKKESFPLTVTSAQKNPTAFYLCASSSDRGQGYTFGSGTRLTVV.

The rearrangement uses TRBV9 and TRBJ2-4; 9 positions match TRBD1. The CDR3 is 13 residues long. J gave up 8 bases and V 3 bases, and 3 bases lay outside the gene matches. Germline CDR1 reads SGDLS; CDR2 reads YYNGEE. CDR3 bases: TGTGCCAGCAGCGCGACAGGGGGGGACATTCAGTACTTC. As protein: CASSATGGDIQYF.

The CDR3 DNA is TGTGCCAGCAGCCTCAGGAGCCTGAACGGTCTAGGGCAGTACTTC. This gives the protein CASSLRSLNGLGQYF. The V and J genes are TRBV3-1 (or the pseudogene TRBV3-2) and TRBJ2-7; D unresolved. CDR1 and CDR2 (germline): LGHDT, YNNKEL (reference sequence). Trimming took off 4 bases at V and 9 bases at J, with 22 bases between the two ends. This CDR3 is 15 amino acids long.

The chain employs TRBV13 and TRBJ1-3; no clear D. The germline CDR1 and CDR2 sequences are PRHDT and FYEKMQ (reference sequence). This CDR3 is built from 13 residues. With 1 base removed from V and 3 bases from J, the gap between germline ends came to 4 bases. CDR3 sequence reads: CASSLASGNTIYF. The CDR3 nucleotides are TGTGCCAGCAGCTTAGCCAGTGGAAACACCATATATTTT.

Only one count was recorded for this clone. The V call is TRBV18, the J call TRBJ1-2; 7 nucleotides agree with TRBD1. This CDR3 is built from 15 residues. In germline, CDR1 is KGHSH, CDR2 LQKENI. V was pared by 8 bases and J by 2 bases, with 11 bases of the junction left unmatched. CDR3 DNA sequence: TGTGCCAGCACCCGCACAGGGGTGTCCAACTATGGCTACACCTTC. This encodes CASTRTGVSNYGYTF.

V usage is TRBV9 and J usage is TRBJ2-7; 11 bases align to TRBD2. Unmatched junction bases numbered 9, after V lost 0 bases and J lost 7 bases. CDR1 and CDR2 from the germline V gene are SGDLS and YYNGEE. This CDR3 region has 16 residues. CDR3 residues: CASSVGSGRALREQYF. The CDR3 coding sequence is TGTGCCAGCAGCGTAGGTAGCGGGAGGGCTTTACGGGAGCAGTACTTC.

The chain has TRBV9 and TRBJ2-7, with 9 bases identical to TRBD1. The CDR3 is 15 amino acids. Germline trimming cut 3 bases from V and 2 bases from J; bases unmatched to any gene: 6. Germline CDR1 is SGDLS and CDR2 is YYNGEE. The CDR3 DNA sequence: TGTGCCAGCAGCGCGGGGGACAGGGCCCCCTACGAGCAGTACTTC. This sequence encodes CASSAGDRAPYEQYF.

The chain combines TRBV7-2 with TRBJ1-1, with D possibly being TRBD1 (5 bases). CDR1 is SGHTA, CDR2 FQGNSA, per germline. The V end lost 1 base, the J end lost 4 bases, and 13 bases lay between the germline ends. CDR3 length: 15 residues. The CDR3 region is CASSLGIMRGTEAFF. The CDR3 DNA sequence: TGTGCCAGCAGCTTAGGGATAATGAGGGGCACTGAAGCTTTCTTT. The entire variable domain, with the rest obtained from reference TRBV7-2 and TRBJ1-1, is as follows: GAGVSQSPSNKVTEKGKDVELRCDPISGHTALYWYRQSLGQGLEFLIYFQGNSAPDKSGLPSDRFSAERTGGSVSTLTIQRTQQEDSAVYLCASSLGIMRGTEAFFGQGTRLTVV.

The V call is TRBV10-3, the J call TRBJ2-1; D not resolved. With 5 bases removed from V and 7 bases from J, the gap between germline ends came to 6 bases. The CDR3 loop spans 11 amino acids. Per the germline V gene, CDR1 is ENHRY and CDR2 is SYGVKD. CDR3 sequence reads: CAISRRNEQFF. CDR3 in DNA: TGTGCCATCAGTCGCCGTAATGAGCAGTTCTTC.

The sample holds a few counts of this clone. J is TRBJ2-5 and V is TRBV5-1; TRBD2 is a possible D gene (6 bases). V lost 4 bases and J lost 4, with 11 bases in between. Germline V CDR1 and CDR2: SGHRS, YFSETQ. This CDR3 has 13 residues. The CDR3, as DNA: TGCGCCAGCAGCGGGGGGACTGGAGAGACCCAGTACTTC. Its translation: CASSGGTGETQYF.

In nucleotides, the CDR3 is TGTGCCAGCGGCCCCTCGGGGAGAAACACCATATATTTT. Translated, it gives CASGPSGRNTIYF. The V call is TRBV9, the J call TRBJ1-3; D is undetermined. The germline V and J ends were trimmed by 7 bases and 5 bases, with 13 bases remaining between them. In germline, CDR1 is SGDLS, CDR2 YYNGEE. The length of the CDR3 is 13 residues.

V usage is TRBV24-1 and J usage is TRBJ2-5; D possibly corresponds to TRBD1 (5 bases). The CDR3 extends over 16 amino acids. Germline CDR1 KGHDR, CDR2 SFDVKD. V was trimmed by 1 base and J by 0 bases, leaving 11 bases between them. The DNA of the CDR3 is TGTGCCACCAGTGATTTTGGGGTACAGGACCAAGAGACCCAGTACTTC. Translated, it gives CATSDFGVQDQETQYF.

The chain links TRBV7-9 to TRBJ1-5; D not resolved. Germline-derived CDR1 and CDR2 are SEHNR and FQNEAQ (reference sequence). CDR3 length: 12 amino acids. With 1 base removed from V and 9 bases from J, the gap between germline ends came to 7 bases. The CDR3 nucleotides are TGTGCCAGCAGCTTAGAAGTTGGGCCCCAGCATTTT. Protein: CASSLEVGPQHF.

About this clone itself: Other DNA sequences in the sample encode the same CDR3. The chain carries TRBV29-1 and TRBJ1-1; D unresolved. The CDR3 is made up of 12 amino acids. Trimming shortened V by 2 bases and J by 1 base, and 5 bases separated the two germline ends. The germline gives CDR1 SQVTM, CDR2 ANQGSEA. Written as DNA, the CDR3 is TGCAGCGTTGAACGGGGGAACACTGAAGCTTTCTTT. Encoded protein: CSVERGNTEAFF.

V is TRBV28 and J is TRBJ1-1; a possible D gene is TRBD1 (5 bases). The V and J ends lost 7 bases and 3 bases respectively, with 15 bases between them. The germline V gene encodes CDR1 MDHEN and CDR2 SYDVKM. The CDR3 spans 14 residues. The CDR3 DNA reads as TGTGCCAGCACCGAGATCAGGGTTTACACTGAAGCTTTCTTT. Translation: CASTEIRVYTEAFF.

The gene calls are TRBV2 and TRBJ2-2; 8 bases agree with TRBD2. CDR1 and CDR2 (germline): SNHLY, FYNNEI. V shed 10 bases, J shed 3 bases, and the junction held 13 bases outside the gene matches. CDR3 length equals 16 residues. CDR3 region: CAKRLAPGGYTGELFF. The CDR3 DNA reads as TGTGCCAAACGACTAGCGCCCGGAGGGTACACCGGGGAGCTGTTTTTT.

This CDR3 reads CASSLPERYTQYF. The CDR3 region has the DNA TGCGCCAGCAGCCTCCCGGAAAGGTATACGCAGTATTTT. The chain links TRBV5-1 to TRBJ2-3; D remains ambiguous. Germline V gene lookup returns CDR1 SGHRS and CDR2 YFSETQ. The CDR3 sequence is 13 residues long. The germline V and J ends were trimmed by 4 bases and 7 bases, with 13 bases remaining between them.

This clone was seen more than once but under ten times. The chain carries TRBV7-2 and TRBJ2-7; 11 bases match TRBD2. This CDR3 has 15 residues. V was pared by 5 bases and J by 10 bases, with 13 bases of the junction left unmatched. Per the germline V gene, CDR1 is SGHTA and CDR2 is FQGNSA. CDR3 in amino acids: CASSLTSGSMGEQYF. The CDR3 bases are TGTGCCAGCAGCCTAACTAGCGGGAGTATGGGGGAACAGTACTTC.

This clone has just a few counts. The chain couples TRBV2 to TRBJ1-5; TRBD1 agrees at 7 bases. V dropped 5 bases and J dropped 5; count of bases not matched to a gene: 9. Per germline, CDR1 SNHLY and CDR2 FYNNEI. The CDR3 runs 15 residues. The CDR3 is CASSRAGQRYQPQHF. Here the CDR3 DNA reads TGTGCCAGCAGTCGCGCGGGACAGCGATATCAGCCCCAGCATTTT.

V is TRBV6-1 and J is TRBJ1-6; D unclear. The CDR3 has 15 amino acids. Germline loops: CDR1 MNHNS, CDR2 SASEGT. V was cut by 3 bases and J by 5 bases, with 11 bases left in between. The CDR3 loop is CASSDEGFDNSPLHF. The CDR3 nucleotides read TGTGCCAGCAGTGACGAGGGATTCGATAATTCACCCCTCCACTTT.

This clone showed up just a few times. The chain is built from TRBV24-1 and TRBJ1-2; D is perhaps TRBD1 (6 bases). The CDR3 is made up of 14 amino acids. V was shortened by 5 bases and J by 1 base, with 10 bases between the two germline ends. Germline V gene lookup returns CDR1 KGHDR and CDR2 SFDVKD. The CDR3 coding sequence is TGTGCCACCAGTGGGACGGACAGTAACTATGGCTACACCTTC. Translation gives CATSGTDSNYGYTF.

This chain uses TRBV9 with TRBJ2-1; 9 nucleotides match TRBD2. V was pared by 4 bases and J by 6 bases, with 5 bases of the junction left unmatched. The CDR3 contains 14 residues. The V gene's germline CDR1 is SGDLS and CDR2 YYNGEE. This CDR3 is CASSRTSASNEQFF. CDR3 nucleotides: TGTGCCAGCAGCCGGACTAGCGCCTCCAATGAGCAGTTCTTC.

V is TRBV11-2 and J is TRBJ1-2, with D hard to call. The CDR3 totals 14 residues. V lost 0 bases and J lost 6, with 11 bases in between. The germline V gene encodes CDR1 SGHAT and CDR2 FQNNGV. This CDR3 reads CASSLDIGGHGYTF. The CDR3 DNA reads TGTGCCAGCAGCTTAGATATAGGCGGACATGGCTACACCTTC.

The chain recombines TRBV2 with TRBJ1-1; 7 bases are a match to TRBD1. This CDR3 spans 13 amino acids. V lost 11 bases to trimming and J lost 4 bases; unmatched junction nucleotides: 10. Germline V CDR1 and CDR2: SNHLY, FYNNEI. CDR3: CAGTGDGGTEAFF. DNA for the CDR3: TGTGCCGGCACAGGGGATGGCGGCACTGAAGCTTTCTTT.